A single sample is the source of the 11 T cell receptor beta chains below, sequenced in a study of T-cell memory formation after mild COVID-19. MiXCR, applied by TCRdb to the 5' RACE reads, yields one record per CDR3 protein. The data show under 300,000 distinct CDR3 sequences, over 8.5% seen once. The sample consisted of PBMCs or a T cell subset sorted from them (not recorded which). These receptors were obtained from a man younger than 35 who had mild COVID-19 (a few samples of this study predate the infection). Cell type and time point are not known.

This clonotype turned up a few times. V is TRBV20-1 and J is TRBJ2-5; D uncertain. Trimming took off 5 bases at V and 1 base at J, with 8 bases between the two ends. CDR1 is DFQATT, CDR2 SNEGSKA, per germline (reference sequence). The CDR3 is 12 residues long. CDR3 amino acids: CSAELIQETQYF. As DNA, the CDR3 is TGCAGTGCTGAACTTATCCAAGAGACCCAGTACTTC.

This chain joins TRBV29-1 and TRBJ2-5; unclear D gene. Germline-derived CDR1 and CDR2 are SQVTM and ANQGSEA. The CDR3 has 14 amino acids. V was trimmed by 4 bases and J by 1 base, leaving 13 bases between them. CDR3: CSVVGLRGQETQYF. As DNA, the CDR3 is TGCAGCGTTGTGGGATTGCGAGGCCAAGAGACCCAGTACTTC.

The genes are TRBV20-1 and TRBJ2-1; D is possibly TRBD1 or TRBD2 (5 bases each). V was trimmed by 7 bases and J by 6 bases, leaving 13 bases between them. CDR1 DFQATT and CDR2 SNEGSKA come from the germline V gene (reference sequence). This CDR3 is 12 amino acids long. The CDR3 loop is CSGGGVINEQFF. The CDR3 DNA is TGCAGTGGTGGGGGTGTGATCAATGAGCAGTTCTTC.

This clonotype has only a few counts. Here the CDR3 reads CAISESPGTGRLNTEAFF. The CDR3 DNA sequence: TGTGCCATCAGTGAGTCGCCCGGGACAGGGCGGTTGAACACTGAAGCTTTCTTT. V and J are TRBV10-3 and TRBJ1-1; 9 bases fit TRBD1. This CDR3 contains 18 residues. J lost 0 bases, V lost 0 bases, and 8 bases had no gene match. The germline V gene encodes CDR1 ENHRY and CDR2 SYGVKD.

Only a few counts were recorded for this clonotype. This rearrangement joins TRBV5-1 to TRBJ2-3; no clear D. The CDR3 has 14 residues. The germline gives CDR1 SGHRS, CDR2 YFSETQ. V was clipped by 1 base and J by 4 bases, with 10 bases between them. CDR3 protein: CASSLRPVPDTQYF. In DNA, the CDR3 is TGCGCCAGCAGCTTGAGGCCGGTGCCAGATACGCAGTATTTT.

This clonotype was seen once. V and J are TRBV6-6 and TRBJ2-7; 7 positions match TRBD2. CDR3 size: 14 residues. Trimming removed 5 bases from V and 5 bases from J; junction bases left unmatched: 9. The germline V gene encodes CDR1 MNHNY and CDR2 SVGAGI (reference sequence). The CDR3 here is CASSHTGLNNEQYV. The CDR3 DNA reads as TGTGCCAGCAGTCATACGGGACTAAATAACGAGCAGTACGTC.

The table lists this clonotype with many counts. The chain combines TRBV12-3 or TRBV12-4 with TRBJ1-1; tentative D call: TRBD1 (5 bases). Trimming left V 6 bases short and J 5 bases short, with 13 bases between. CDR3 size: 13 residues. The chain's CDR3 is CASSFGGGTEAFF. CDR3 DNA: TGTGCCAGCAGCTTCGGGGGGGGAACTGAAGCTTTCTTT.

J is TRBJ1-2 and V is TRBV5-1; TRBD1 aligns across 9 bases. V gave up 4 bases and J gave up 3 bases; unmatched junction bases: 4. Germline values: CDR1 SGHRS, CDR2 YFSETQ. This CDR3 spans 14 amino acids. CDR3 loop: CASSRDREHYGYTF. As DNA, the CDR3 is TGCGCCAGCAGCAGGGACAGGGAGCACTATGGCTACACCTTC. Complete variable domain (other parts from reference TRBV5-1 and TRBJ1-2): KAGVTQTPRYLIKTRGQQVTLSCSPISGHRSVSWYQQTPGQGLQFLFEYFSETQRNKGNFPGRFSGRQFSNSRSEMNVSTLELGDSALYLCASSRDREHYGYTFGSGTRLTVV.

CDR3 in amino acids: CAISEGGTEAFF. CDR3 in DNA: TGTGCCATCAGTGAGGGAGGGACTGAAGCTTTCTTT. The gene calls are TRBV10-3 and TRBJ1-1, with D unclear. Trimming shortened V by 2 bases and J by 5 bases, and 6 bases separated the two germline ends. Per the germline V gene, CDR1 is ENHRY and CDR2 is SYGVKD. This CDR3 comprises 12 residues.

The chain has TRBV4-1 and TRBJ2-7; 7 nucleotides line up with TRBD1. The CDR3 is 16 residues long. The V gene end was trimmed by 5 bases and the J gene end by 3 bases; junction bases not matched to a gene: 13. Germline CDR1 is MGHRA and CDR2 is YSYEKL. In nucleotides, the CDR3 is TGCGCCAGCAGCAAGGCTCCTCGGGACAGAAGCTACGAGCAGTACTTC. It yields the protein CASSKAPRDRSYEQYF.

The CDR3, as DNA: TGTGCCAGCAGCGCCTACGGGGGGGCGGTTGGAGATACGCAGTATTTT. Translating it yields CASSAYGGAVGDTQYF. The genes are TRBV7-9 and TRBJ2-3; 8 nucleotides match TRBD2. The length of the CDR3 is 16 residues. Germline loops: CDR1 SEHNR, CDR2 FQNEAQ (reference sequence). V lost 5 bases to trimming and J lost 5 bases; unmatched junction nucleotides: 12.